The rows below give T cell receptor beta chains drawn from one sample of a study of T-cell reconstitution after alpha-beta-depleted transplantation in children. A single record per CDR3 protein comes from TCRdb applying MiXCR to the PCR reads. The profile covers some 500,000 distinct CDR3 sequences, with about 18% appearing a single time and around 3.3% taken by the ten largest. The input for sequencing was PBMCs from the stem cell graft donor, taken from the stem cell graft. Every receptor here comes from a human donor who donated a stem cell graft to a child with acute lymphoblastic leukemia. Both conserved end residues are part of each CDR3. The D gene is left open where the match is weak. Clone size is shown for a subset of rows, as once, few, many or a class of expanded clone.

abundance	v_gene	j_gene	d_gene	CDR3nt	CDR3aa
.	TRBV7-2	TRBJ2-1	.	TGTGCCAGCAGCTTCGACTGGTCCGGGGAGCAGTTCTTC	CASSFDWSGEQFF
.	TRBV6-1	TRBJ1-5	TRBD1	TGTGCCAGCAGGGGGACAGCCTCGGGCAATCAGCCCCAGCATTTT	CASRGTASGNQPQHF
.	TRBV5-1	TRBJ2-7	.	TGCGCCAGCAGCTTGGACGCTCCGGCGCGCTCCTTTGGGGGCGAGCAGTACTTC	CASSLDAPARSFGGEQYF
few	TRBV2	TRBJ2-7	.	TGTGCCAGCAGTGATCCGGGACACACATCCTACGAGCAGTACTTC	CASSDPGHTSYEQYF
few	TRBV4-2	TRBJ2-1	.	TGTGCCAGCAGCCAAGATCTGGCTAGCGAGTACAATGAGCAGTTCTTC	CASSQDLASEYNEQFF
.	TRBV4-1	TRBJ1-1	.	TGCGCCAGCAGCCATCCCCTAGTGGGGGGCGAAGCTTTCTTT	CASSHPLVGGEAFF
.	TRBV11-1	TRBJ2-1	TRBD2	TGTGCCAGCAGCTTAGAGGGAGAGCGGGAGGCACCCTTCCATGAGCAGTTCTTC	CASSLEGEREAPFHEQFF
many	TRBV5-1	TRBJ2-5	.	TGCGCCAGCCGAATAAAAGAGACCCAGTACTTC	CASRIKETQYF
.	TRBV9	TRBJ2-5	.	TGTGCCAGCAGCGTGACAGTACAAGAGACCCAGTACTTC	CASSVTVQETQYF
.	TRBV20-1	TRBJ2-1	TRBD2	TGCAGTGCTAGACTAGCGGGAGGGATGAACAATGAGCAGTTCTTC	CSARLAGGMNNEQFF
.	TRBV6-1	TRBJ1-1	.	TGTGCCAGCATCCCGGGAGGGACTGAAGCTTTCTTT	CASIPGGTEAFF
.	TRBV3-1	TRBJ2-1	.	TGTGCCAGCAGCCAAGGGACGGTTTCCTACAATGAGCAGTTCTTC	CASSQGTVSYNEQFF
few	TRBV10-2	TRBJ1-6	TRBD1	TGCGCCAGCAGTACAGGGGGTAATTCACCCCTCCACTTT	CASSTGGNSPLHF
few	TRBV5-5	TRBJ2-2	TRBD1	TGTGCCAGCAGAGGGACAGGGGGAGGGGACACCGGGGAGCTGTTTTTT	CASRGTGGGDTGELFF
few	TRBV7-9	TRBJ1-6	TRBD1	TGTGCCAGCAGCTCGCCCGGGACAGGGTATTCACCCCTCCACTTT	CASSSPGTGYSPLHF
few	TRBV15	TRBJ1-3	.	TGTGCCACCAGCAGAGGTAACAGCTACTCTGGAAACACCATATATTTT	CATSRGNSYSGNTIYF
.	TRBV18	TRBJ1-1	.	TGTGCCAGCTCACCAGAGACAGGAGGGGACACTGAAGCTTTCTTT	CASSPETGGDTEAFF
few	TRBV24-1	TRBJ2-1	TRBD2	TGTGCCACCAGTGAGTCGACTAGCGGGTGGGTGGATGAGCAGTTCTTC	CATSESTSGWVDEQFF
few	TRBV5-1	TRBJ1-4	.	TGCGCCAGCAGCTTGGCCGAAGATGAAAAACTGTTTTTT	CASSLAEDEKLFF
.	TRBV6-2/TRBV6-3	TRBJ2-7	.	TGTGCCAGCAGTGCCCTGTTCGGCGGGCAACCCTACGAGCAGTACTTC	CASSALFGGQPYEQYF
many	TRBV5-1	TRBJ2-3	.	TGCGCCAGCAGCCCCCCATCAGATACGCAGTATTTT	CASSPPSDTQYF
.	TRBV29-1	TRBJ1-1	.	TGCAGCGTCCTCAGGGCAGCAGCTTTCTTT	CSVLRAAAFF
.	TRBV7-2	TRBJ2-5	TRBD2	TGTGCCAGCAGTCCCTATCTAATTCCGGGACTAGCGGAGCGGAGGTACCAAGAGACCCAGTACTTC	CASSPYLIPGLAERRYQETQYF
.	TRBV7-8	TRBJ2-1	TRBD2	TGTGCCAGCAGCTTAGGCGGCCGGACTAGCTCCCGCAATGAGCAGTTCTTC	CASSLGGRTSSRNEQFF
few	TRBV5-1	TRBJ2-1	TRBD1	TGCGCCAGCAGCGACAGGGAAACGGGCCCGTCGAAGCAGTTCTTC	CASSDRETGPSKQFF
.	TRBV27	TRBJ2-5	TRBD2	TGTGCCAGCAGTCGCGTGGTCATAGCGGGGGGCGAGGAGACCCAGTACTTC	CASSRVVIAGGEETQYF
.	TRBV7-9	TRBJ1-2	.	TGTGCCAGCAGCCCCGAGGGATCCCCCTATGGCTACACCTTC	CASSPEGSPYGYTF
.	TRBV11-2	TRBJ1-4	.	TGTGCCAGCAGCTTCTCGAAGGGAAAACTGTTTTTT	CASSFSKGKLFF
.	TRBV7-2	TRBJ2-3	.	TGTGCCAGCAGCTTAGGACTAGGCTATACGCAGTATTTT	CASSLGLGYTQYF
few	TRBV4-1	TRBJ2-2	TRBD2	TGCGCCAGCAGCCCCGCCGGGGCGGGAGGGCCCGGGGAGCTGTTTTTT	CASSPAGAGGPGELFF
.	TRBV29-1	TRBJ1-2	.	TGCAGCGCCATACAGGGTAACTATGGCTACACCTTC	CSAIQGNYGYTF
few	TRBV7-2	TRBJ2-5	TRBD2	TGTGCCAGCAGCTTAGCGGGAGGGAGGCCAGAGACCCAGTACTTC	CASSLAGGRPETQYF
.	TRBV19	TRBJ2-2	.	TGTGCCAGTAGCCTCATCTACCGGGGAACCGGGGAGCTGTTTTTT	CASSLIYRGTGELFF
once	TRBV20-1	TRBJ2-7	.	TGCAGTGCGAGCCTGGAATTCGAGCAGTACTTC	CSASLEFEQYF
few	TRBV5-1	TRBJ2-1	.	TGCGCCAGCAGCTTGGGACTAGACCTCTGGGATGAGCAGTTCTTC	CASSLGLDLWDEQFF
few	TRBV4-2	TRBJ2-1	TRBD2	TGTGCCAGCAGCCACCAGCAAGCGGGACGGTCCTACAATGAGCAGTTCTTC	CASSHQQAGRSYNEQFF
few	TRBV6-5	TRBJ2-1	.	TGTGCCAGCAGTTACTCGACCCCAATGGAGCAGTTCTTC	CASSYSTPMEQFF
.	TRBV7-9	TRBJ2-1	.	TGTGCCAGCAAATCAGGGTACAAGGGGGATGAGCAGTTCTTC	CASKSGYKGDEQFF
.	TRBV12-3/TRBV12-4	TRBJ1-2	.	TGTGCCAGCAGTTTTGGAGGTTACTATGGCTACACCTTC	CASSFGGYYGYTF
few	TRBV5-5	TRBJ1-6	.	TGTGCCAGCAGCTTGGGGACAGTTAATTCACCCCTCCACTTT	CASSLGTVNSPLHF
many	TRBV7-9	TRBJ2-5	.	TGTGCCAGCAGCTACAGGGTCCAAGAGACCCAGTACTTC	CASSYRVQETQYF
.	TRBV11-2	TRBJ1-1	.	TGTGCCAGCAGATCACTGACAGGACGGGGCACTGAAGCTTTCTTT	CASRSLTGRGTEAFF
few	TRBV29-1	TRBJ2-7	TRBD1	TGCAGCGTTGCTCCCGGGACAGGACCCCGTGACGAGCAGTACTTC	CSVAPGTGPRDEQYF
few	TRBV29-1	TRBJ2-7	.	TGCAGCGTTGAAGACAGGGGCGGCGAGCAGTACTTC	CSVEDRGGEQYF
many	TRBV7-3	TRBJ2-1	.	TGTGCCAGCAGCTTAGAGGGCCGCTACAATGAGCAGTTCTTC	CASSLEGRYNEQFF
.	TRBV5-1	TRBJ2-7	.	TGCGCCAGCAGCCCCCCGGCTGTGGGAGTCGACGAGCAGTACTTC	CASSPPAVGVDEQYF
.	TRBV5-5	TRBJ2-7	TRBD1	TGTGCCAGCAGCTCCCGGACAGGGGTGGCCTACGAGCAGTACTTC	CASSSRTGVAYEQYF
few	TRBV3-1	TRBJ2-2	.	TGTGCCAGCAGCACTAGACCCGGGCAGGTCGCCGGGGAGCTGTTTTTT	CASSTRPGQVAGELFF
.	TRBV25-1	TRBJ1-6	.	TGTGCCAGCAGTCGGACGGGGAATTCACCCCTCCACTTT	CASSRTGNSPLHF
.	TRBV6-1	TRBJ2-2	.	TGTGCCAGCAGTCCGTCAGTGGGGGAGACCGGGGAGCTGTTTTTT	CASSPSVGETGELFF
.	TRBV7-3	TRBJ2-1	TRBD2	TGTGCCAGCAGCTTACGGGCTAGCGGGAGGGGAAATGAGCAGTTCTTC	CASSLRASGRGNEQFF
.	TRBV11-2	TRBJ2-5	TRBD2	TGTGCCAGCAGCTTAGATCTAGCGGGGCAAGAGACCCAGTACTTC	CASSLDLAGQETQYF
few	TRBV5-6	TRBJ2-7	.	TGTGCCAGCAGCCGACTAGTGGAGCAGTACTTC	CASSRLVEQYF
.	TRBV7-6	TRBJ1-1	.	TGTGCCAGCAGCGGGCCCGGGACAAACACTGAAGCTTTCTTT	CASSGPGTNTEAFF
.	TRBV11-2	TRBJ2-1	TRBD2	TGTGCCAGCAGCTTAGAAGGTCGGTTAGCGGGAGGTAATGAGCAGTTCTTC	CASSLEGRLAGGNEQFF
.	TRBV27	TRBJ1-2	.	TGTGCCAGCGGTATGTGGGGTGGCTACACCTTC	CASGMWGGYTF
.	TRBV6-5	TRBJ1-2	.	TGTGCCAGCAGTTACCCCGGGTCAGAAACGGGATATGGCTACACCTTC	CASSYPGSETGYGYTF